This T cell receptor (beta chain) was recorded in a study of CD8 T cells in Susac syndrome. Across the study: Treatment status at blood draw for the Susac syndrome patients was therapy-naive, corticosteroids, or intravenous immunoglobulin alone. Study-level results: Regarding the TCR sequencing and HLA analysis, the study admitted that a relatively small number of individuals were involved.

The sequenced target, TCR beta, came from blood CD8+ and CD4+ T cells. Reverse transcription of roughly 0.5 to 1 ug RNA was performed with random hexamers. Amplification of TCR beta CDR3 across 54 Vbeta and 13 Jbeta was performed with immunoSEQ multiplex PCR. TCRdb re-called the immunoSEQ multiplex PCR reads with MiXCR, one entry per CDR3 protein. The sample lists about 180,000 distinct CDR3 sequences, around 94% occurring once. The trim removed 0 bases at V and 15 bases at J, leaving 5 bases unmatched. Germline CDR1 and CDR2: LGHDT and YNNKEL (reference sequence). CDR3 length equals 12 residues. This clonotype showed up just once. Its antigen is not known.

The V and J genes are TRBV3-1 and TRBJ2-1; TRBD2 aligns across 7 bases. The material sequenced was CD4+ T cells from PBMCs. The TCR originated in a human donor with Susac syndrome. DNA of the CDR3: TGTGCCAGCAGCCAAGATTGGGGGGGTTCGTTCTTC. It is translated as CASSQDWGGSFF.